These 11 T cell receptor beta chains share one sample of origin, sequenced in a study of tumor and adjacent non-tumor tissue in lung cancer. No cell sorting was done before RNA was extracted from the tissue. The normal lung tissue was taken more than 3 cm from the tumor edge. Three rounds of nested PCR, following a modified ARM-PCR protocol, produced the TCRbeta library. TCRdb used MiXCR to reprocess the multiplex PCR reads, holding one entry per CDR3 protein. The repertoire consists of over 80,000 distinct CDR3 sequences, with approximately 80% occurring once and the leading ten covering roughly 29%. Material for sequencing was distant non-tumor lung tissue. These receptors were taken from a man between 60 and 70 years old with small cell lung cancer.

Remarks on this clonotype: Compared with germline, one end of the junction differs, possibly owing to a read error. This chain joins TRBV11-1 and TRBJ2-1; TRBD2 aligns across 9 bases. Germline CDR1 and CDR2: SGHAT and FQDESV (reference sequence). The CDR3 has 18 residues. Here the CDR3 reads CASSSESRISGSGNEQCF. The CDR3 region has the DNA TGTGCCAGTAGCTCAGAATCGAGGATTAGCGGGAGTGGTAATGAGCAGTGCTTC.

Ten or more counts support this clonotype. The chain is built from TRBV5-1 and TRBJ1-1; TRBD1 matches at 8 bases. CDR1 and CDR2 from the germline V gene are SGHRS and YFSETQ. The CDR3 is 15 amino acids. With 4 bases clipped from V and 5 bases from J, the junction kept 10 bases outside the gene matches. The DNA of the CDR3 is TGCGCCAGCAGCCAAGCTCAGGGGGCGCGAACTGAAGCTTTCTTT. Its protein product is CASSQAQGARTEAFF.

Comment on this clonotype: A much larger clone lies a single base off, so this may be a read error. V is TRBV12-3 or TRBV12-4 and J is TRBJ1-5; a possible D gene is TRBD1 (6 bases). The CDR3 runs 18 residues. V was cut by 3 bases and J by 0 bases, with 18 bases left in between. In DNA, the CDR3 is TGTGCCAGCAGTTTCTCGGACAGAGACCGGTATAGCAATCAGCCCCAGCATTTT. Translating it yields CASSFSDRDRYSNQPQHF.

About this clonotype: Compared with germline, one end of the junction differs, possibly owing to a read error. The chain couples TRBV4-2 to TRBJ2-7; 8 bases line up with TRBD1. This CDR3 region has 15 residues. Germline CDR1 reads LGHNA; CDR2 reads YNFKEQ. As DNA, the CDR3 is TGTGCCAGCAACCAAGAGCGGACAGGGACCTACGAGCAGTACTTC. This gives the protein CASNQERTGTYEQYF.

The chain couples TRBV29-1 to TRBJ1-4; no definite D call. V lost 7 bases, J lost 8 bases, and 17 bases lay in between. Germline values: CDR1 SQVTM, CDR2 ANQGSEA. The CDR3 is 13 residues long. CDR3 sequence (DNA): TGCAGCGCCTGTACATGGTGTGTCGAAAAACTGTTTTTT. Its translation is CSACTWCVEKLFF.

This sequence joins TRBV10-3 and TRBJ2-3, with D maybe TRBD1 (6 bases). Trimming cost V 9 bases and J 0 bases, with 16 bases left between them. Germline V gives CDR1 ENHRY, CDR2 SYGVKD. The CDR3 runs to 15 residues. CDR3 DNA: TGTGCCATAGGGCGGCAGGGGTCTAGCACAGATACGCAGTATTTT. Translation: CAIGRQGSSTDTQYF.

This chain uses TRBV10-1 with TRBJ2-7; D not resolved. CDR1 is WNHNN and CDR2 is SYGVQD in the germline V gene (reference sequence). The CDR3 extends over 9 amino acids. The CDR3 spells CDLGYEQYF. Here the CDR3 DNA reads TGCGACCTGGGCTACGAGCAGTACTTC.

Regarding this clonotype: The junction departs from the called germline gene at one end, perhaps through a read error. The chain couples TRBV11-2 to TRBJ2-1, with TRBD2 identical over 10 bases. Germline assignment: CDR1 SGHAT and CDR2 FQNNGV. The CDR3 extends over 18 amino acids. The CDR3 region is CASSLGVAGGYYYDEQLF. The CDR3 DNA sequence: TGTGCCAGCAGCTTAGGAGTAGCGGGAGGCTACTACTACGACGAGCAGTTATTC.

Note on this clonotype: One junction end disagrees with the germline gene, perhaps due to a read error. The chain employs TRBV29-1 and TRBJ1-2; a possible D gene is TRBD1 (6 bases). CDR1 is SQVTM, CDR2 ANQGSEA, per germline. The CDR3 is made up of 12 amino acids. CDR3 DNA: TGCAACGTTGCAACAGGGAGCAATGGCTACACCTTC. The encoded protein is CNVATGSNGYTF. The complete variable domain, with remaining parts taken from reference TRBV29-1 and TRBJ1-2, reads SAVISQKPSRDICQRGTSLTIQCQVDSQVTMMFWYRQQPGQSLTLIATANQGSEATYESGFVIDKFPISRPNLTFSTLTVSNMSPEDSSIYLCNVATGSNGYTFGSGTRLTVV.

This clonotype rates as medium-sized (0.01 to 0.1%). This chain connects TRBV11-2 to TRBJ2-1; TRBD2 aligns across 8 bases. There are 14 residues in the CDR3. The J segment lost 7 bases and the V segment lost 5 bases, leaving 7 bases of the junction unmatched. Germline-derived CDR1 and CDR2 are SGHAT and FQNNGV. The CDR3 bases are TGTGCCAGCAGCCTGGAAGCGGGAGTGAATGAGCAGTTCTTC. Amino acids: CASSLEAGVNEQFF.

This clonotype was detected ten times or more. This chain joins TRBV28 and TRBJ2-2; D gene unclear. The CDR3 has 12 amino acids. Per germline, CDR1 MDHEN and CDR2 SYDVKM. V was trimmed by 7 bases and J by 8 bases, leaving 11 bases between them. CDR3 DNA: TGTGCCAGCACCCTGAAAGCGGGGGAGCTGTTTTTT. Residues: CASTLKAGELFF.